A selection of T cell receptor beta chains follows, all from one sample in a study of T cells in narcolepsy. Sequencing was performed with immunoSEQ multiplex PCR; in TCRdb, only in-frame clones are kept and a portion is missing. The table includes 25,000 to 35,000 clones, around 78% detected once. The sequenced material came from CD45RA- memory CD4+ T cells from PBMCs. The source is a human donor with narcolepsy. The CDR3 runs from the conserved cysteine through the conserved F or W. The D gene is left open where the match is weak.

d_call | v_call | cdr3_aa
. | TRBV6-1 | CASSYDTEAFF
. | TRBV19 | CASSRAGKDRFYGYTF
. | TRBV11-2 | CASSFAETQYF
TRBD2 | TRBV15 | CATSRGGTSGRANEQFF
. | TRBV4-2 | CASSQVLGVTDTQYF
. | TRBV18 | CASSPRQDSPLHF
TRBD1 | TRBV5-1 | CASSPRTGGENTEAFF
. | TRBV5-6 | CASSPAGRTNTEAFF
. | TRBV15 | CATSREWDSPYEQYF
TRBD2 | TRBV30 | CAWQRGGSVQETQYF
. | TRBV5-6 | CASSSGRPGANVLTF
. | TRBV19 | CASSYGGQLLNQPQHF
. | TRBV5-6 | CASRSYRVSYEQYF
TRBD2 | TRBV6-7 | CASSYVRLAGPANEQFF
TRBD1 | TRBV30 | CAWSVRDRGEKLFF
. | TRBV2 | CASSEGFGQPQHF
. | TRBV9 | CASSPPRAANTGELFF
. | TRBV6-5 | CASREQWSTEAFF
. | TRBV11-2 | CASSLAGVRGELFF
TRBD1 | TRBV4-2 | CASSLGDRAREKLFF
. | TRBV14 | CASSQGNTIYF
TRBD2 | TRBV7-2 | CASSPAGGVSYNEQFF
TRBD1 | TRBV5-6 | CASSSGQISQTSYEQYF
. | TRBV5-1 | CASSSYSQETQYF
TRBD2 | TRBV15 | CATSRDRTSGRAQTLYNEQFF
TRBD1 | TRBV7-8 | CASSLGTGLSYYEQYF
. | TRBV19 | CASNGLMNTEAFF
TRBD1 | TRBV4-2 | CASSQEWDREYQPQHF
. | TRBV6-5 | CASSYSAWDGHTF
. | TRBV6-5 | CASSYAESYGYTF
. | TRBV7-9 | CASSLDSSGANVLTF
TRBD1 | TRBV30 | CAWSQITGGRETQYF
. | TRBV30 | CAWTPAARQETQYF
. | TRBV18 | CASSPGTPPDSPLHF
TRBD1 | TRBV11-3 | CASSLTGEGEQYF
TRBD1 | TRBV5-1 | CASSLTGATYEQYF
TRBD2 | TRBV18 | CASSPPGRTSGFEQFF
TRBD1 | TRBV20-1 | CSATTGEPQHF
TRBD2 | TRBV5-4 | CASSLRRTSGNNEQFF
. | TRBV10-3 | CAISDGVTGNTIYF
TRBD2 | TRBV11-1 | CASSLGSSGGYQETQYF
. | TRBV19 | CASSIRAELSYEQYF
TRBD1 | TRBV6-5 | CAIGQGGDYGYTF
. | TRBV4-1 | CASSQEGDRRTPLHF
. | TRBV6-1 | CASTETGHRTDTQYF
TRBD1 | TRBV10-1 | CASSAGTGGYNEQFF